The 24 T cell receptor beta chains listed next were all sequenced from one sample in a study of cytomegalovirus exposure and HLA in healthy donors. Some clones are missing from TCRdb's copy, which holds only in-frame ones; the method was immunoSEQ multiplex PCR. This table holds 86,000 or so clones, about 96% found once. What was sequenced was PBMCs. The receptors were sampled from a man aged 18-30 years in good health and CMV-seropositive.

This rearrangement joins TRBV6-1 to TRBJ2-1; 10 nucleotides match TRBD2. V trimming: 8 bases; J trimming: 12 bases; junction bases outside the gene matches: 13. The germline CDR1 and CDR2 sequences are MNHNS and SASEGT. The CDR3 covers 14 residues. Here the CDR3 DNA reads TGTGCCAGCCCCCGAGTAGCGGGAGGATCACGGCAGTTCTTC. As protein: CASPRVAGGSRQFF.

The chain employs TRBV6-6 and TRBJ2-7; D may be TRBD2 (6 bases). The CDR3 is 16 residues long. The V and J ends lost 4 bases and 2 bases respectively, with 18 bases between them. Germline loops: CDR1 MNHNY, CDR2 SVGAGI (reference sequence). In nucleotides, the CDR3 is TGTGCCAGCAGTTCCCCGGTTAGCGGAAAAACCTACGAGCAGTACTTC. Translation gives CASSSPVSGKTYEQYF.

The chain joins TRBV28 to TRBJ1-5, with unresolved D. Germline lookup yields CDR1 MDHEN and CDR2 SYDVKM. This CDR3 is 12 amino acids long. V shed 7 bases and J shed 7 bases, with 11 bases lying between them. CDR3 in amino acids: CASTAGDQPQHF. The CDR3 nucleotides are TGTGCCAGCACCGCGGGTGACCAGCCCCAGCATTTT.

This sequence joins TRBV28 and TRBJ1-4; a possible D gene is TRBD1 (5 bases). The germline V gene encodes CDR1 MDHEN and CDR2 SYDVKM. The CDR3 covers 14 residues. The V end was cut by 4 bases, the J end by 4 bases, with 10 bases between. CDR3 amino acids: CASSSPQGNEKLFF. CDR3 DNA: TGTGCCAGCAGTTCCCCCCAGGGTAATGAAAAACTGTTTTTT.

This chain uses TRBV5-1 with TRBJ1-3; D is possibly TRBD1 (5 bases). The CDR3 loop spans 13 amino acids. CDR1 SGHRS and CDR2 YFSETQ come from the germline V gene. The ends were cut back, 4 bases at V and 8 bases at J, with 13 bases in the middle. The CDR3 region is CASSSQGFDTIYF. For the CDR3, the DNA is TGCGCCAGCAGCAGTCAGGGCTTTGACACCATATATTTT.

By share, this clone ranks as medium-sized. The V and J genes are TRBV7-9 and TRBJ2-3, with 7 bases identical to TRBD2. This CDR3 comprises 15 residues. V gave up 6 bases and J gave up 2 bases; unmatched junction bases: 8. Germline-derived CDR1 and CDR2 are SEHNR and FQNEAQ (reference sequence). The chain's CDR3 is CASSFPAGNTDTQYF. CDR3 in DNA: TGTGCCAGCAGTTTTCCAGCGGGAAACACAGATACGCAGTATTTT.

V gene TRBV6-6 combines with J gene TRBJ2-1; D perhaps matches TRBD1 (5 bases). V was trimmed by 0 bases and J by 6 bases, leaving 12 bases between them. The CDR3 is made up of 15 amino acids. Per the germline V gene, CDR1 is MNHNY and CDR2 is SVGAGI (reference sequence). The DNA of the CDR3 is TGTGCCAGCAGTTACTCAGGGCAGGGTAGCAATGAGCAGTTCTTC. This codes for CASSYSGQGSNEQFF.

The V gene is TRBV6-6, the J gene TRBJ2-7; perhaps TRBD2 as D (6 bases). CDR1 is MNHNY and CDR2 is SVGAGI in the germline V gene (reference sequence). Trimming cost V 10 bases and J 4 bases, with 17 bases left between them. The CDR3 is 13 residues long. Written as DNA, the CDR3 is TGTGCCATCGGGTGGGGGGATGGGTACGAGCAGTACTTC. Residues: CAIGWGDGYEQYF.

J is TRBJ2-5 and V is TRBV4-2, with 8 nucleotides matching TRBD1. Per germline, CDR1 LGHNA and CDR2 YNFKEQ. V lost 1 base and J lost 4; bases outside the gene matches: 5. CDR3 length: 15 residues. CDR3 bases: TGTGCCAGCAGCCAAGCAGTTACAGGGGGAGAGACCCAGTACTTC. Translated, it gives CASSQAVTGGETQYF.

The CDR3 sequence: CASSSGTSGNEQFF. CDR3 nucleotides: TGCGCCAGCAGCTCGGGGACTAGCGGTAATGAGCAGTTCTTC. V is TRBV5-1 and J is TRBJ2-1; 11 nucleotides line up with TRBD2. With 3 bases clipped from V and 7 bases from J, the junction kept 3 bases outside the gene matches. In germline, CDR1 is SGHRS, CDR2 YFSETQ. The CDR3 loop spans 14 amino acids.

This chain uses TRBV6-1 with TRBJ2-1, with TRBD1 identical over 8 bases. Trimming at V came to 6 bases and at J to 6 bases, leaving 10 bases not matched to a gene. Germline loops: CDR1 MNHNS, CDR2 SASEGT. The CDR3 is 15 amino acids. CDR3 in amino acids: CASSIGQGSSNEQFF. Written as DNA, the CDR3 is TGTGCCAGCAGCATCGGACAGGGCTCTTCCAATGAGCAGTTCTTC.

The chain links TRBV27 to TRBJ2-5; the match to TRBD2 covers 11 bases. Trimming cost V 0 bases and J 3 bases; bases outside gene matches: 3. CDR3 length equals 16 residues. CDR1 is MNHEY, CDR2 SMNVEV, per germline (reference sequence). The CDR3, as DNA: TGTGCCAGCAGTTTATCGTTGGGACTAGCGGAAGAGACCCAGTACTTC. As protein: CASSLSLGLAEETQYF.

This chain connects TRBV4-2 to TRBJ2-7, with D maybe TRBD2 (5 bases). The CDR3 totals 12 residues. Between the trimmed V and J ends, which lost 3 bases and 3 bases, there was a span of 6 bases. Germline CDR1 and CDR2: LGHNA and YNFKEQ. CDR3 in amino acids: CASSQDFYEQYF. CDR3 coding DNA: TGTGCCAGCAGCCAGGACTTCTACGAGCAGTACTTC.

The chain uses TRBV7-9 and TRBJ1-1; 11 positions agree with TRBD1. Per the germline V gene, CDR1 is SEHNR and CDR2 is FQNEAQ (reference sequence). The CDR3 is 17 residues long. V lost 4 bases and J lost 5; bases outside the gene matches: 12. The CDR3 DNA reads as TGTGCCAGCAGCTACACCGGGACAGGGGGAGGTTGGACTGAAGCTTTCTTT. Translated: CASSYTGTGGGWTEAFF.

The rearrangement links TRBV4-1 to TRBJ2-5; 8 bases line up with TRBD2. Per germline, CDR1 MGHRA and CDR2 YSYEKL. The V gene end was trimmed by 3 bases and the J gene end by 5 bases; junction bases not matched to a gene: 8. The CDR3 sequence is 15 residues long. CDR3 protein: CASSHGAGGRETQYF. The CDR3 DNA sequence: TGCGCCAGCAGCCATGGGGCGGGAGGCAGGGAGACCCAGTACTTC.

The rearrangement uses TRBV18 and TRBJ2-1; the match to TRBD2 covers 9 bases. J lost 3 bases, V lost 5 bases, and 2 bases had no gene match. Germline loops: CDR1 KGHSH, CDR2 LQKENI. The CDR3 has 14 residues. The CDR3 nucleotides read TGTGCCAGCTCAAGGACTAGCGACTACAATGAGCAGTTCTTC. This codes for CASSRTSDYNEQFF. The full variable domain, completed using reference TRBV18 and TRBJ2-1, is NAGVMQNPRHLVRRRGQEARLRCSPMKGHSHVYWYRQLPEEGLKFMVYLQKENIIDESGMPKERFSAEFPKEGPSILRIQQVVRGDSAAYFCASSRTSDYNEQFFGPGTRLTVL.

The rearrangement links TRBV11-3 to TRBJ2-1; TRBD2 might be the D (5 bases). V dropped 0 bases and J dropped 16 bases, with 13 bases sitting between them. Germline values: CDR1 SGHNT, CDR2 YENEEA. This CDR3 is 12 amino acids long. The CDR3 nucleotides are TGTGCCAGCAGCTTAGATCGGGGAGACGAATTCTTC. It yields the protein CASSLDRGDEFF.

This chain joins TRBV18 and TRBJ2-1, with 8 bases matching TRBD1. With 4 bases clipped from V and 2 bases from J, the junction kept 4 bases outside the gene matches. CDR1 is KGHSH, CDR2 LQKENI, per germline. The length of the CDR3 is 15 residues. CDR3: CASSLSDRAYNEQFF. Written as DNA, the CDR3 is TGTGCCAGCTCACTTTCGGACAGGGCCTACAATGAGCAGTTCTTC.

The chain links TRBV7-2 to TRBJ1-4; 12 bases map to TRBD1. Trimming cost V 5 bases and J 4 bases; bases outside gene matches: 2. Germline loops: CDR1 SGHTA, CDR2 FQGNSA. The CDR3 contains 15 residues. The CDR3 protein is CASSRDRGRNEKLFF. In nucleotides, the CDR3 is TGTGCCAGCAGCAGGGACAGGGGGCGTAATGAAAAACTGTTTTTT.

As DNA, the CDR3 is TGTGCCTCAGAGCCAGGCCTGGCTGACGAGCAGTACTTC. This encodes CASEPGLADEQYF. The chain employs TRBV2 and TRBJ2-7; D gene uncertain. V lost 11 bases and J 5 bases, leaving 19 bases between the germline ends. This CDR3 is 13 amino acids long. Germline V gives CDR1 SNHLY, CDR2 FYNNEI.

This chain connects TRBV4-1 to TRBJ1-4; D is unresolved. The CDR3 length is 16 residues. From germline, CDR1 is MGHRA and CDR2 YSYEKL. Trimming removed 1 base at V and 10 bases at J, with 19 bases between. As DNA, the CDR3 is TGCGCCAGCAGCCAAGGTATAGCTTCAGAAAAAGGAAAACTGTTTTTT. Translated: CASSQGIASEKGKLFF.

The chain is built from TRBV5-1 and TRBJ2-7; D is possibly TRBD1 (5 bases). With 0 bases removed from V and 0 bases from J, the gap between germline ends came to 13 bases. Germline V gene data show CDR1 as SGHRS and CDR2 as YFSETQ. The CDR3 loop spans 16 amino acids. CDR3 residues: CASSLVVVDISYEQYF. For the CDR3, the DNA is TGCGCCAGCAGCTTGGTTGTTGTGGACATCTCCTACGAGCAGTACTTC.

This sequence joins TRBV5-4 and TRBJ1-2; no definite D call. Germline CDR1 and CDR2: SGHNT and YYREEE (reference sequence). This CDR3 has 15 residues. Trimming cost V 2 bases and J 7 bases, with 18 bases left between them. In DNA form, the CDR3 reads TGTGCCAGCAGCTTTATTATGACGGCGGATTTTGGCTACACCTTC. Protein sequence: CASSFIMTADFGYTF.

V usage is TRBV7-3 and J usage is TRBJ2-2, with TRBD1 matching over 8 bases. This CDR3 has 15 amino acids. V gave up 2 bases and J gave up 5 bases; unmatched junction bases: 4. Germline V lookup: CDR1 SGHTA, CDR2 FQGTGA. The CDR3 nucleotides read TGTGCCAGCAGCTTAGGACAGGGAGGTACCGGGGAGCTGTTTTTT. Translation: CASSLGQGGTGELFF.